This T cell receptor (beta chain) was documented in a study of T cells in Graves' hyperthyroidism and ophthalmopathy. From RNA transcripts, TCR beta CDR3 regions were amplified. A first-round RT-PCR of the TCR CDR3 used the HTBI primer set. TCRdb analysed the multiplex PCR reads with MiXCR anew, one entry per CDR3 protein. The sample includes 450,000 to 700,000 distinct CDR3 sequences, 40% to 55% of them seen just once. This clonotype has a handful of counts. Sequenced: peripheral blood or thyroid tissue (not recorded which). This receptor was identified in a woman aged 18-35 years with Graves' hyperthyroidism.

The CDR3 DNA reads TGTGCCAGCAGTTTTGGGGGACAGTATAGCAATCAGCCCCAGCATTTT. This sequence encodes CASSFGGQYSNQPQHF. This chain links TRBV7-2 with TRBJ1-5, with 7 bases fitting TRBD1. The CDR3 contains 16 residues. The V gene end was trimmed by 6 bases and the J gene end by 0 bases; junction bases not matched to a gene: 8. Germline V gene lookup returns CDR1 SGHTA and CDR2 FQGNSA.